The 8 T cell receptor beta chains listed next were all sequenced from one sample in a study of blood T cell repertoires in COVID-19 (dated by TCRdb to the early 2020s). Library method: the immunoSEQ multiplex PCR assay. TCRdb stores this immuneACCESS table with in-frame sequences only. Part of the clones is absent; in the studies checked, under half of the shortfall reflects unresolved V genes, and no reason is known for the rest. This sample gives more than 100,000 clones in total; roughly 85% of them show up just once. In total, the top ten clones hold about a tenth of the sample. Sequencing input: peripheral blood. The receptor source for this set is a man older than 75 with acute or convalescent COVID-19.

V and J are TRBV6-5 and TRBJ2-5; 7 bases are a match to TRBD1. Trimming removed 5 bases from V and 5 bases from J; junction bases left unmatched: 8. The CDR3 has 14 residues. Germline CDR1 and CDR2: MNHEY and SVGAGI. For the CDR3, the DNA is TGTGCCAGCAGTACCCGGACAGGCCCTGAGACCCAGTACTTC. Translating it yields CASSTRTGPETQYF.

CDR3 sequence reads: CAIVCCPSYNSPLHF. The CDR3, as DNA: TGTGCCATCGTTTGTTGTCCCTCCTATAATTCACCCCTCCACTTT. This chain joins TRBV27 and TRBJ1-6; D ambiguous. Germline loops: CDR1 MNHEY, CDR2 SMNVEV (reference sequence). The CDR3 has 15 amino acids. Deletions cut 10 bases from V and 0 bases from J, with 13 bases between.

This clone was counted once. This chain uses TRBV6-1 with TRBJ2-7; no firm D call. Trimming stripped 2 bases from V and 3 bases from J, with 8 bases between. This CDR3 region has 13 residues. Germline V gene data show CDR1 as MNHNS and CDR2 as SASEGT. CDR3 in amino acids: CASSEQFRYEQYF. The DNA of the CDR3 is TGTGCCAGCAGTGAACAGTTCCGCTACGAGCAGTACTTC.

CDR3: CASSVEGASGYTF. CDR3 in DNA: TGTGCCAGCAGCGTAGAGGGGGCGAGTGGCTACACCTTC. The V gene is TRBV9, the J gene TRBJ1-2, with 7 bases that match TRBD1. CDR1 is SGDLS, CDR2 YYNGEE, per germline. This CDR3 spans 13 amino acids. Trimming cost V 0 bases and J 7 bases; bases outside gene matches: 3.

V gene TRBV6-5 combines with J gene TRBJ1-1, with 7 bases aligning to TRBD1. The CDR3 contains 13 residues. Germline V gene lookup returns CDR1 MNHEY and CDR2 SVGAGI. V lost 6 bases to trimming and J lost 4 bases; unmatched junction nucleotides: 5. This CDR3 is CASSADRATEAFF. In DNA form, the CDR3 reads TGTGCCAGCAGCGCAGACAGGGCCACTGAAGCTTTCTTT.

This chain connects TRBV9 to TRBJ2-3; TRBD2 agrees at 9 bases. The germline V gene has CDR1 SGDLS and CDR2 YYNGEE. V was pared by 2 bases and J by 8 bases, with 6 bases of the junction left unmatched. The CDR3 contains 14 residues. CDR3 nucleotides: TGTGCCAGCAGCGTTTTAGCGGGGGTGGGTACGCAGTATTTT. This codes for CASSVLAGVGTQYF.

The V gene is TRBV3-1 (or the pseudogene TRBV3-2), the J gene TRBJ2-5; D remains unclear. The CDR3 extends over 12 amino acids. Germline V gives CDR1 LGHDT, CDR2 YNNKEL (reference sequence). V was shortened by 0 bases and J by 8 bases, with 7 bases between the two germline ends. This CDR3 is CASSQDQETQYF. The CDR3 DNA follows: TGTGCCAGCAGCCAAGATCAGGAAACCCAGTACTTC.

The chain joins TRBV30 to TRBJ1-1; 7 positions match TRBD1. Trimming at V came to 0 bases and at J to 11 bases, leaving 9 bases not matched to a gene. The CDR3 is made up of 13 amino acids. CDR1 is GTSNPN and CDR2 is SVGIG in the germline V gene (reference sequence). CDR3 sequence reads: CAWSVLGGQGAFF. CDR3 nucleotide sequence: TGTGCCTGGAGTGTATTAGGGGGCCAGGGGGCTTTCTTT.